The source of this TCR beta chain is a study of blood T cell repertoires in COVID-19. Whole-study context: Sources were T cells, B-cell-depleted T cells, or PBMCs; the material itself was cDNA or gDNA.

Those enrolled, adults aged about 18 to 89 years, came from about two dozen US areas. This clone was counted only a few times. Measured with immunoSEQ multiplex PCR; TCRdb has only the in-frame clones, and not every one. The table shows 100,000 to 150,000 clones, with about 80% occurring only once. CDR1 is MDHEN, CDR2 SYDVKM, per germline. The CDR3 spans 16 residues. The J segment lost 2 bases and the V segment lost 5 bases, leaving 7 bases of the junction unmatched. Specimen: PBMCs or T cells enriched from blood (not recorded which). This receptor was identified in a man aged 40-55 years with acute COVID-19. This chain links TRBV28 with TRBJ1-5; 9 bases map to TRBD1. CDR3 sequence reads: CASSPVGQGGNQPQHF. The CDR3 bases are TGTGCCAGCAGTCCCGTGGGACAGGGAGGCAATCAGCCCCAGCATTTT.